The rows below give T cell receptor beta chains drawn from one sample of a study of shared clonotypes between healthy human individuals. Some clones are missing from TCRdb's copy, which holds only in-frame ones; the method was immunoSEQ multiplex PCR. The sample yields around 2,000,000 clones, about 95% seen once. Sequencing used naive CD8+ T cells sorted from blood. These TCRs come from a man aged 18 to 35 in good health. The CDR3 runs from the conserved cysteine through the conserved F or W. The order of the fields is D gene, V gene, J gene, clone size, CDR3 DNA, CDR3 protein. D genes are given only for firm matches. Expanded clones are given a class, and other clones once, few, many or no size at all.

d_gene: TRBD1; v_gene: TRBV7-9; j_gene: TRBJ2-5; abundance: .; CDR3nt: TGTGCCAGCAGCTTTAGAGAACAGGGGCAGACAGGAGAGACCCAGTACTTC; CDR3aa: CASSFREQGQTGETQYF
d_gene: .; v_gene: TRBV30; j_gene: TRBJ2-7; abundance: .; CDR3nt: TGTGCCTGGAGTGTACTGGACAGAGGCGAGCAGTACTTC; CDR3aa: CAWSVLDRGEQYF
d_gene: .; v_gene: TRBV7-3; j_gene: TRBJ2-1; abundance: .; CDR3nt: TGTGCCAGCAGCTTATCAGTGCGGGGACCCAGCTCCTACAATGAGCAGTTCTTC; CDR3aa: CASSLSVRGPSSYNEQFF
d_gene: .; v_gene: TRBV7-9; j_gene: TRBJ2-7; abundance: .; CDR3nt: TGTGCCAGCACCCACTGGGGGGGGGCTGACGAGCAGTACTTC; CDR3aa: CASTHWGGADEQYF
d_gene: .; v_gene: TRBV25-1; j_gene: TRBJ2-5; abundance: once; CDR3nt: TGTGCCAGCAGTGAACACCTTCCGGTGACCCAGTACTTC; CDR3aa: CASSEHLPVTQYF
d_gene: TRBD1; v_gene: TRBV10-3; j_gene: TRBJ2-7; abundance: .; CDR3nt: TGTGCCATCAGCCCGGGACAGGGTTACGAGCAGTACTTC; CDR3aa: CAISPGQGYEQYF
d_gene: .; v_gene: TRBV27; j_gene: TRBJ1-1; abundance: .; CDR3nt: TGTGCCAGCAGCTATTCGATGGGGAACACTGAAGCTTTCTTT; CDR3aa: CASSYSMGNTEAFF
d_gene: .; v_gene: TRBV7-9; j_gene: TRBJ2-3; abundance: .; CDR3nt: TGTGCCAGCAGCTTAGGGTGGACAGTTTTAAGCACAGATACGCAGTATTTT; CDR3aa: CASSLGWTVLSTDTQYF
d_gene: .; v_gene: TRBV6-5; j_gene: TRBJ1-2; abundance: few; CDR3nt: TGTGCCAGCGCCGTCGGGGGGACTTATGGCTACACCTTC; CDR3aa: CASAVGGTYGYTF
d_gene: .; v_gene: TRBV25-1; j_gene: TRBJ1-2; abundance: .; CDR3nt: TGTGCCAGCGAGGGGATTAACTATGGCTACACCTTC; CDR3aa: CASEGINYGYTF
d_gene: TRBD1; v_gene: TRBV2; j_gene: TRBJ2-7; abundance: .; CDR3nt: TGTGCCAGCAGTGACTTGGCAGGGGGATACGAGCAGTACTTC; CDR3aa: CASSDLAGGYEQYF
d_gene: .; v_gene: TRBV5-4; j_gene: TRBJ2-7; abundance: .; CDR3nt: TGTGCCAGCAGCTTAGGTCGGGCCGAGCAGTACTTC; CDR3aa: CASSLGRAEQYF
d_gene: .; v_gene: TRBV29-1; j_gene: TRBJ2-2; abundance: .; CDR3nt: TGCAGCGTTGAAGATCTGCGGTACACCGGGGAGCTGTTTTTT; CDR3aa: CSVEDLRYTGELFF
d_gene: TRBD2; v_gene: TRBV5-4; j_gene: TRBJ2-3; abundance: .; CDR3nt: TGTGCCAGCAGCGTTATCCAGACTAGCGGCACAGATACGCAGTATTTT; CDR3aa: CASSVIQTSGTDTQYF
d_gene: .; v_gene: TRBV27; j_gene: TRBJ2-3; abundance: .; CDR3nt: TGTGCCAGCACCGTTGCGGGGGCTCAGGATACGCAGTATTTT; CDR3aa: CASTVAGAQDTQYF
d_gene: .; v_gene: TRBV10-3; j_gene: TRBJ1-4; abundance: .; CDR3nt: TGTGCCATCAGTGCGGACTGGGGAGGGGAAAAACTGTTTTTT; CDR3aa: CAISADWGGEKLFF